This T cell receptor beta chain was profiled in a study of cytomegalovirus exposure and HLA in healthy donors. Broader study findings: In a later analysis, TCR association rates varied by HLA locus: DRB1 most, HLA-C fewest.

Germline V CDR1 and CDR2: MNHNS, SASEGT. The CDR3 is made up of 14 amino acids. V lost 5 bases, J lost 9 bases, and 9 bases stayed unmatched. As concerns this clone: The antigen remains undetermined.

Primers: 60 Vbeta forward and 13 Jbeta reverse. The protocol was immunoSEQ multiplex PCR, while the TCRdb copy is restricted to in-frame clones and leaves out a portion. The table includes fewer than 85,000 clones, about 78% detected once. Input material: PBMCs. V is TRBV6-1 and J is TRBJ2-3, with 9 bases lining up with TRBD2. The source is a woman aged 40 to 50 in good health and CMV-seropositive. The CDR3 coding sequence is TGTGCCAGCAGTTGGGGGACTAGCCCCCGAACGCAGTATTTT. This codes for CASSWGTSPRTQYF.